Listed below are T cell receptor beta chains from one sample, sequenced in a study of identical twins. TCRdb processed the 5' RACE reads anew with MiXCR; each CDR3 protein has one entry. The table records approximately 190,000 distinct CDR3 sequences, 15% of them present only once. This sample also appeared in a second study, on T cells expressing NK-cell markers.

Material for sequencing was CD8+ T cells sorted from blood. Source of these receptors: a woman in her late teens or twenties in good health. Both conserved end residues are trimmed from each CDR3. Each record gives: J gene, V gene, CDR3 protein.

TRBJ1-5	TRBV10-2	ASSVSSEGNQPQH
TRBJ2-3	TRBV9	ASSVEGTLTDTQY
TRBJ1-6	TRBV13	ASSFGQGVPDSPLH
TRBJ2-5	TRBV4-1	ASSQALAGTETQY
TRBJ2-1	TRBV5-6	ASSFRDRQNEQF
TRBJ2-7	TRBV29-1	SVEDRRGEQY
TRBJ2-1	TRBV12-3/TRBV12-4	ASSLGPRVSEQF
TRBJ1-1	TRBV7-6	ASSLVGQTEAF
TRBJ2-7	TRBV7-2	ASSHNLHYEQY
TRBJ2-4	TRBV27	ASSLGSGSWAKNIQY
TRBJ2-1	TRBV6-1	ASSQIAGTYNEQF
TRBJ1-2	TRBV12-3/TRBV12-4	ASSLMVGGTENGYT
TRBJ2-7	TRBV5-5	ASSWNTWGAYEQY
TRBJ1-2	TRBV9	ASSVAALGGYT
TRBJ2-3	TRBV7-9	ASSLGGTRGDTQY
TRBJ2-5	TRBV2	ASGAPPETQY
TRBJ2-3	TRBV6-1	ASSADLTTDTQY
TRBJ2-1	TRBV29-1	SSPTPDRLNEQF
TRBJ2-7	TRBV29-1	SARTGNSYEQY
TRBJ2-1	TRBV12-3/TRBV12-4	ASSFIAGGYNEQF
TRBJ2-3	TRBV14	ASSQEGQGTDTQY
TRBJ2-3	TRBV9	ASSPGRSSTDTQY
TRBJ2-7	TRBV20-1	SARAFDELRAGDSSYEQY
TRBJ1-4	TRBV5-6	ASSPVLDEKLF
TRBJ2-5	TRBV3-1	ASSPGLVGETQY
TRBJ2-3	TRBV7-9	ASSTLKEGFGRDTQY
TRBJ2-5	TRBV7-6	ASSYTSLQETQY
TRBJ2-1	TRBV6-5	ASSYPGVGQF